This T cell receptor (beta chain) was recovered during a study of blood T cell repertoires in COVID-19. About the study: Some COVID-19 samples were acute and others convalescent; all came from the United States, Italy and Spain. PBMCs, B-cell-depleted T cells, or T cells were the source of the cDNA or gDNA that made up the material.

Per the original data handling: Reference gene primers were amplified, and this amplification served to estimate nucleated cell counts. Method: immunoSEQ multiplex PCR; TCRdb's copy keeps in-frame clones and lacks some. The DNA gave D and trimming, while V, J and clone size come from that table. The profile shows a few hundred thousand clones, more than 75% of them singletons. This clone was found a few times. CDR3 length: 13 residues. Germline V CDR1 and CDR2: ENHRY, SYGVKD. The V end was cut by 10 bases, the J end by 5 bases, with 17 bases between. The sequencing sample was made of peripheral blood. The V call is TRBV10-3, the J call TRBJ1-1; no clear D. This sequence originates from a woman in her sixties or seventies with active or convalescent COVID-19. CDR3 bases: TGTGCCACCCAACAGATCGGTGGGACTGAAGCTTTCTTT. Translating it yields CATQQIGGTEAFF.